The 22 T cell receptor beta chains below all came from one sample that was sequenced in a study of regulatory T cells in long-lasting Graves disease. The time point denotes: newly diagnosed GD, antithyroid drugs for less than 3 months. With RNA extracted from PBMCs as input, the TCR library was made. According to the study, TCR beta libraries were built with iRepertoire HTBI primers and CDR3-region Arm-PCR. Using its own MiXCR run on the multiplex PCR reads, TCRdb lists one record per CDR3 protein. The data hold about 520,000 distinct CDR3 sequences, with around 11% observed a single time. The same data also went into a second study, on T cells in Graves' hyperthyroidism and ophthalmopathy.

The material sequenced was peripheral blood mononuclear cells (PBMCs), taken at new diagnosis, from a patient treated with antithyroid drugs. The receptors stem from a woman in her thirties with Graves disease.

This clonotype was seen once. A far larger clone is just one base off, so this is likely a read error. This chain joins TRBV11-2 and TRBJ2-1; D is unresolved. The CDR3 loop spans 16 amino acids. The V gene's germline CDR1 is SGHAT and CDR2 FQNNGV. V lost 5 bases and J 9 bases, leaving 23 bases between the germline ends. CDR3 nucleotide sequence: TGTGCCAGCAGCGCAGCCATGGTTCTAGGCGTAAGTGAGCAGTTCTTC. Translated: CASSAAMVLGVSEQFF.

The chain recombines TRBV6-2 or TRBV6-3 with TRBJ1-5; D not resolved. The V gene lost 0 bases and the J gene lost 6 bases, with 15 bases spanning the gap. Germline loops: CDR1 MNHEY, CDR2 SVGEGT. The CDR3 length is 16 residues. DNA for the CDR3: TGTGCCAGCAGTTACTCTCTCCGGGGTATCGGTCAGCCCCAGCATTTT. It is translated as CASSYSLRGIGQPQHF.

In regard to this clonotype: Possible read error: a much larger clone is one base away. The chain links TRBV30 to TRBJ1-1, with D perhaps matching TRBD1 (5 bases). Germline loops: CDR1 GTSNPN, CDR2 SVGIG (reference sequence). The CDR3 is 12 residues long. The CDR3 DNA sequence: TGTGCCTGGTCGGGGCGGCAACGTGAGGCTCTCTTT. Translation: CAWSGRQREALF. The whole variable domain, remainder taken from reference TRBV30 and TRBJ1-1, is SQTIHQWPATLVQPVGSPLSLECTVEGTSNPNLYWYRQAAGRGLQLLFYSVGIGQISSEVPQNLSASRPQDRQFILSSKKLLLSDSGFYLCAWSGRQREALFGQGTRLTVV.

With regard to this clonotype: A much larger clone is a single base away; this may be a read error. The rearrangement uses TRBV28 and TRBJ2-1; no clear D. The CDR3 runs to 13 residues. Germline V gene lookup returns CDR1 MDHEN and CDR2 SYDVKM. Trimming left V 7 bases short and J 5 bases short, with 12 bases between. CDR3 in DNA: TGTGCCAGCACCCCGGACGGGCACAATGAGCAGTTCTTC. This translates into CASTPDGHNEQFF.

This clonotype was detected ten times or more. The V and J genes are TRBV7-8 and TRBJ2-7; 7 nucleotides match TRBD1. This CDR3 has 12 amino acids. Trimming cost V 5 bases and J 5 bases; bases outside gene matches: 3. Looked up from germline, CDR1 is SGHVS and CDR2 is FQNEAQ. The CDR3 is CASSQGDDEQYF. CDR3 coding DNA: TGTGCCAGCAGCCAGGGGGACGACGAGCAGTACTTC. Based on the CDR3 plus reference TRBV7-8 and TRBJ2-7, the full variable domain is GAGVSQSPRYKVAKRGQDVALRCDPISGHVSLFWYQQALGQGPEFLTYFQNEAQLDKSGLPSDRFFAERPEGSVSTLKIQRTQQEDSAVYLCASSQGDDEQYFGPGTRLTVT.

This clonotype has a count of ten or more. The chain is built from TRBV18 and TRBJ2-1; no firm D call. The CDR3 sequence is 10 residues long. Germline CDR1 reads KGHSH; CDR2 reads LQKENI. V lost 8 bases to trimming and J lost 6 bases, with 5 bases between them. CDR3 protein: CASSRNEQFF. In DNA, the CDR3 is TGTGCCAGCAGTCGCAATGAGCAGTTCTTC.

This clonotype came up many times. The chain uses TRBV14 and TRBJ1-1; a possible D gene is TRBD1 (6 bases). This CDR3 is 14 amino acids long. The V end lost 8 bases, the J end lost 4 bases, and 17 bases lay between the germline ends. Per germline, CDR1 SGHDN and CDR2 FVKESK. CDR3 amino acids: CASYNRAAGTEAFF. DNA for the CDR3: TGTGCCAGCTATAACAGGGCCGCGGGCACTGAAGCTTTCTTT.

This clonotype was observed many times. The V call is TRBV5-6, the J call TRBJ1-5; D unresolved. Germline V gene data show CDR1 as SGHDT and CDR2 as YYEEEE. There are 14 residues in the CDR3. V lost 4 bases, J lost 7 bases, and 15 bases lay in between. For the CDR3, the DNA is TGTGCCAGCAGCCCCCGGTCGTCGGTGCAGCCCCAGCATTTT. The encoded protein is CASSPRSSVQPQHF. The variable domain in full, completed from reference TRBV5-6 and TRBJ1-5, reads DAGVTQSPTHLIKTRGQQVTLRCSPKSGHDTVSWYQQALGQGPQFIFQYYEEEERQRGNFPDRFSGHQFPNYSSELNVNALLLGDSALYLCASSPRSSVQPQHFGDGTRLSIL.

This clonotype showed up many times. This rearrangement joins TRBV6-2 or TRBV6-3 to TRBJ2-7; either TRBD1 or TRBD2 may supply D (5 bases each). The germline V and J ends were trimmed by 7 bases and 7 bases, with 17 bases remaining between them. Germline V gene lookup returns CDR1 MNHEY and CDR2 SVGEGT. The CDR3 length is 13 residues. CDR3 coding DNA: TGTGCCAGCAAGACCGGACGGGGACGGGAGCAGTACTTC. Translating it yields CASKTGRGREQYF.

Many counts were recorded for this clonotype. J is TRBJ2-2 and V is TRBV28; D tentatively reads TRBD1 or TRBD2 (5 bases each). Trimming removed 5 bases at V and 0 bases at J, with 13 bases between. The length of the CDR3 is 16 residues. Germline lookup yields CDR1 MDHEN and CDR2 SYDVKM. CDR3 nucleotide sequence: TGTGCCAGCAGTCCCCACGGGGCCGCGAACACCGGGGAGCTGTTTTTT. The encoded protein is CASSPHGAANTGELFF.

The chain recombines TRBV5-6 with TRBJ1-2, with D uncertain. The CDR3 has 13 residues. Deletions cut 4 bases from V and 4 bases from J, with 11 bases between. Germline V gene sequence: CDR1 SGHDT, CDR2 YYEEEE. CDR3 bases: TGTGCCAGCAGCATATCCGGAGTCTATGGCTACACCTTC. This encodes CASSISGVYGYTF.

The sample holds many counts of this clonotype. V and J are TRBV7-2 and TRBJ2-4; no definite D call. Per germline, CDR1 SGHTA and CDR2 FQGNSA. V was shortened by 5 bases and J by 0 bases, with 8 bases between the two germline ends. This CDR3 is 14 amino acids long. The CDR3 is CASSLHLAKNIQYF. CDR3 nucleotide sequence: TGTGCCAGCAGCCTACATCTAGCCAAAAACATTCAGTACTTC.

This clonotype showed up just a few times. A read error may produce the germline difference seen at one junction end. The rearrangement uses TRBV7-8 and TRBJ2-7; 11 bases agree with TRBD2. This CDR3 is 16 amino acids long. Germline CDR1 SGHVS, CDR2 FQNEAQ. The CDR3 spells CASGLSGSSGRYEQYF. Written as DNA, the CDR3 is TGTGCCAGCGGCTTAAGTGGGTCTAGCGGGAGGTACGAGCAGTACTTC.

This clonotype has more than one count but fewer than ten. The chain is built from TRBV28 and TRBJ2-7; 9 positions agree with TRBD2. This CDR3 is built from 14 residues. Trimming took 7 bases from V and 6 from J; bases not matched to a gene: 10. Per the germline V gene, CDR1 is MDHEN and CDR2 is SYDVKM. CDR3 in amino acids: CASTLTELAGEQYF. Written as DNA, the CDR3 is TGTGCCAGCACTCTAACCGAACTAGCGGGCGAGCAGTACTTC. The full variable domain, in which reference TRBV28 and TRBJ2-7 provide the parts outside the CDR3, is DVKVTQSSRYLVKRTGEKVFLECVQDMDHENMFWYRQDPGLGLRLIYFSYDVKMKEKGDIPEGYSVSREKKERFSLILESASTNQTSMYLCASTLTELAGEQYFGPGTRLTVT.

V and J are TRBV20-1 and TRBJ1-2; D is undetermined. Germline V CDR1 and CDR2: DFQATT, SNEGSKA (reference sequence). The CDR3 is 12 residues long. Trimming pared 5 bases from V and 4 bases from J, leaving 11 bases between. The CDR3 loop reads CSAAGKAYGYTF. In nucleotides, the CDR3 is TGCAGTGCTGCTGGGAAAGCCTATGGCTACACCTTC.

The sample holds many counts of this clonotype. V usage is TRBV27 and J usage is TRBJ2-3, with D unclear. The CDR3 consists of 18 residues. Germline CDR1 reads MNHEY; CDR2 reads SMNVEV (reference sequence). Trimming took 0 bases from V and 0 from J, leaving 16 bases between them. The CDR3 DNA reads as TGTGCCAGCAGTTTATCCCGGACGGACCGTTTTAGCACAGATACGCAGTATTTT. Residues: CASSLSRTDRFSTDTQYF.

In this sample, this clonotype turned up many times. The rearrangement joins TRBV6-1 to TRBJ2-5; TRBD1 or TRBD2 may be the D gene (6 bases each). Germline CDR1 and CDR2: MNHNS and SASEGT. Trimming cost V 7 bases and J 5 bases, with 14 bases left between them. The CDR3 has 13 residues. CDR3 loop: CASTTRGDETQYF. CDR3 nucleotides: TGTGCCAGCACAACAAGGGGGGATGAGACCCAGTACTTC.

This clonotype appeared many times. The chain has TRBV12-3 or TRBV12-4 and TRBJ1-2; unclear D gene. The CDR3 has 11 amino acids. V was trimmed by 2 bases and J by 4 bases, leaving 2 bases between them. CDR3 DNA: TGTGCCAGCAGTTTAAGCTATGGCTACACCTTC. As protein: CASSLSYGYTF.

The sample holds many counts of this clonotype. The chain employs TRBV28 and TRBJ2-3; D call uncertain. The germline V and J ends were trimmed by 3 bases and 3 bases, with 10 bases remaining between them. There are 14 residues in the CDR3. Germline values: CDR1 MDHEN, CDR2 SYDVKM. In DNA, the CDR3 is TGTGCCAGCAGTTTCCTCTCAGCGACAGATACGCAGTATTTT. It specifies CASSFLSATDTQYF.

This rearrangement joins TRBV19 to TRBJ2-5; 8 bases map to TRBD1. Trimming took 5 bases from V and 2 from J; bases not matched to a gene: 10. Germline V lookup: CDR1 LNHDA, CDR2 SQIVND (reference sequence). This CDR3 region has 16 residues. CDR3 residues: CASSDSGTGVQETQYF. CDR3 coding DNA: TGTGCCAGTAGTGACTCCGGGACAGGAGTACAAGAGACCCAGTACTTC.

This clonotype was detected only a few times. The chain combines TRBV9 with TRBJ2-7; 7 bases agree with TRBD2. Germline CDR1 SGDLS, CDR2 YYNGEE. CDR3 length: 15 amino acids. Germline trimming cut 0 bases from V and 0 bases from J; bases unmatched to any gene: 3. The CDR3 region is CASSVGGSFSYEQYF. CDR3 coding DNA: TGTGCCAGCAGCGTAGGCGGGAGTTTCTCCTACGAGCAGTACTTC.

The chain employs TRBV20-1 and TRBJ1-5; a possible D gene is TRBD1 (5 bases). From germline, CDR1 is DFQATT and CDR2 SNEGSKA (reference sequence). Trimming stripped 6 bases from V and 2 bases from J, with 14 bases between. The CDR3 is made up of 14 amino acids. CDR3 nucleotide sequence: TGCAGTGCCCTAGGACACGAGGGCAATCAGCCCCAGCATTTT. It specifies CSALGHEGNQPQHF.